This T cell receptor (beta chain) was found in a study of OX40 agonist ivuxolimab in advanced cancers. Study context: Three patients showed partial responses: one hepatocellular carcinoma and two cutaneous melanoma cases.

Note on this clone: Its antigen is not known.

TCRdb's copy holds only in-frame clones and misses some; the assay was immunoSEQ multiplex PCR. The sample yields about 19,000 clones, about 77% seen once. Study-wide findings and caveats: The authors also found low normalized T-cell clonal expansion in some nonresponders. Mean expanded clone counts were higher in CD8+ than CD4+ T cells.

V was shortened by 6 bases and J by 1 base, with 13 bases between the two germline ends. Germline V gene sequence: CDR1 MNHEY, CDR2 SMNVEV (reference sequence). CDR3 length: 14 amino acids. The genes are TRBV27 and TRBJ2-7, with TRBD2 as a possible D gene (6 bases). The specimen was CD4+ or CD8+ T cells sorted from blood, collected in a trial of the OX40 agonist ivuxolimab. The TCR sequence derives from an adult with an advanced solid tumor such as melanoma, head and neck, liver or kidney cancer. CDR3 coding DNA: TGTGCCAGCAGGCTGGGGGGTGGGTCCTACGAGCAGTACTTC. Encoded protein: CASRLGGGSYEQYF.